The present TCR beta chain was sequenced within a study of monozygotic twins with inflammatory bowel disease. Notes on this clonotype: As yet, its antigen is unknown.

Notes on the study in general: Versus healthy twins, IBD patients showed fewer clonotypes shared with others, especially with disease activity.

Following a re-call of the 5' RACE reads, TCRdb has one entry per CDR3 protein and lacks DNA. With a few hundred thousand distinct CDR3 sequences in the sample, the ten largest clones hold 2.5% to 3%. CDR3 length: 19 amino acids. Per the germline V gene, CDR1 is LNHDA and CDR2 is SQIVND (reference sequence). Material for sequencing was blood. V is TRBV19 and J is TRBJ1-1; TCRdb reports TRBD1, a call that lacks DNA to check it against. This TCR came from a human donor with ulcerative colitis or Crohn's disease, or a healthy co-twin of an affected twin (not recorded which). The CDR3 here is CASSIFSGAYGGVNTEAFF.